This T cell receptor beta chain came from a study of blood T cell repertoires in COVID-19. The overall study: Spain, Italy and the United States supplied samples that represented acute and convalescent COVID-19. PBMCs, B-cell-depleted T cells, or T cells were the source of the cDNA or gDNA that made up the material.

Germline CDR1 and CDR2: LNHDA and SQIVND (reference sequence). CDR3 length: 14 residues. Trimming removed 7 bases from V and 7 bases from J; junction bases left unmatched: 7. Seattle-derived patients entered the study during active infection and were followed longitudinally. In the original analysis: Estimated nucleated cell counts came from reference gene primer amplification. Profiling relied on immunoSEQ multiplex PCR, and the TCRdb table lists in-frame clones only, not all of them. Clone size and V and J calls were adopted from that table, with D and trimming inferred from the DNA. This table holds about 100,000 clones, approximately 80% found once.

The chain couples TRBV19 to TRBJ1-5; 10 bases align to TRBD1. The TCR comes from a man of 80 years or more with COVID-19, enrolled during active disease. The specimen sequenced was peripheral blood. DNA of the CDR3: TGTGCCAGTACCCTCGGACAGGGGGGACAGCCCCAGCATTTT. It is translated as CASTLGQGGQPQHF.